This TCR beta chain was sequenced in a study of T cells in localized non-small cell lung cancer. Study observations and caveats: Longer overall survival associated with higher blood T cell density; shorter survival with higher adjacent-lung clonality. Maximal T cell clonality occurred in uninvolved adjacent lung, with tumor ranking below it. Within adjacent lung there appeared a median around 57 of the top 100 tumor clones.

Data came from immunoSEQ multiplex PCR; TCRdb stores just in-frame clones and leaves some out. The table records tens of thousands of clones, around three quarters of them present only once. To note about this clone: The antigen remains undetermined.

Specimen: peripheral blood, collected before any cancer treatment. The sequence was obtained from a man aged 35 to 70 with stage I squamous cell lung carcinoma.

The CDR3 is CASSPGTGRINEQFF. CDR3 bases: TGTGCCAGCTCACCCGGGACAGGGAGAATCAATGAGCAGTTCTTC. The rearrangement links TRBV18 to TRBJ2-1, with 9 bases that match TRBD1. The CDR3 runs 15 residues. With 3 bases clipped from V and 6 bases from J, the junction kept 6 bases outside the gene matches. CDR1 KGHSH and CDR2 LQKENI come from the germline V gene. Full variable domain (rest looked up from reference TRBV18 and TRBJ2-1): NAGVMQNPRHLVRRRGQEARLRCSPMKGHSHVYWYRQLPEEGLKFMVYLQKENIIDESGMPKERFSAEFPKEGPSILRIQQVVRGDSAAYFCASSPGTGRINEQFFGPGTRLTVL.